Each of the 26 T cell receptor beta chains below was sequenced from the same sample in a study of blood T cell repertoires in COVID-19. The protocol was immunoSEQ multiplex PCR, while the TCRdb copy is restricted to in-frame clones and leaves out a portion. The sample has about 240,000 clones, about 85% seen once. The source material was peripheral blood. The receptors derive from a woman aged 55-75 years with active or convalescent COVID-19.

The rearrangement uses TRBV9 and TRBJ2-1; TRBD2 matches 7 bases. Trimming cost V 1 base and J 2 bases; bases outside gene matches: 9. The CDR3 runs 17 residues. CDR1 is SGDLS and CDR2 is YYNGEE in the germline V gene. The CDR3 spells CASSVSGASTPYNEQFF. CDR3 DNA sequence: TGTGCCAGCAGCGTAAGCGGGGCTAGCACCCCCTACAATGAGCAGTTCTTC.

This clone appeared a single time. J is TRBJ2-3 and V is TRBV30; weak D call: TRBD2 (5 bases). The germline CDR1 and CDR2 sequences are GTSNPN and SVGIG (reference sequence). The CDR3 runs to 14 residues. V lost 4 bases and J 2 bases, leaving 13 bases between the germline ends. The CDR3 coding sequence is TGTGCCTGGAACCGGGGATCGGCCACAGATACGCAGTATTTT. The encoded protein is CAWNRGSATDTQYF.

Only one count was recorded for this clone. The chain has TRBV28 and TRBJ2-7; the match to TRBD1 covers 10 bases. V gave up 5 bases and J gave up 5 bases; unmatched junction bases: 15. This CDR3 is built from 17 residues. CDR1 and CDR2 from the germline V gene are MDHEN and SYDVKM. This CDR3 reads CASSTPHGTGVEDEQYF. CDR3 in DNA: TGTGCCAGCAGTACCCCACATGGGACAGGGGTCGAGGACGAGCAGTACTTC.

The chain carries TRBV27 and TRBJ2-4; 8 bases map to TRBD1. Looked up from germline, CDR1 is MNHEY and CDR2 is SMNVEV (reference sequence). V lost 5 bases to trimming and J lost 1 base; unmatched junction nucleotides: 4. CDR3 length equals 15 residues. CDR3 sequence: CASSLDRAAKNIQYF. In DNA form, the CDR3 reads TGTGCCAGCAGTCTGGACAGGGCGGCCAAAAACATTCAGTACTTC.

J is TRBJ2-5 and V is TRBV7-8, with D unclear. The V end lost 0 bases, the J end lost 3 bases, and 5 bases lay between the germline ends. The germline V gene has CDR1 SGHVS and CDR2 FQNEAQ. This CDR3 comprises 13 residues. CDR3 loop: CASSLARKETQYF. CDR3 sequence (DNA): TGTGCCAGCAGCTTAGCTAGAAAAGAGACCCAGTACTTC.

This chain links TRBV12-3 or TRBV12-4 with TRBJ2-1; TRBD2 agrees at 9 bases. The CDR3 has 12 residues. As DNA, the CDR3 is TGTGCAGACGGGAGCGGGGGGAATGAGCAGTTCTTC. Its translation: CADGSGGNEQFF.

The chain is built from TRBV9 and TRBJ2-1; the match to TRBD2 covers 7 bases. The germline CDR1 and CDR2 sequences are SGDLS and YYNGEE. With 3 bases clipped from V and 2 bases from J, the junction kept 5 bases outside the gene matches. The CDR3 totals 15 residues. This CDR3 is CASSGGGGPYNEQFF. CDR3 bases: TGTGCCAGCAGCGGGGGCGGGGGACCCTACAATGAGCAGTTCTTC.

The CDR3 DNA is TGTGCCAGCAGCCAAGCCCCAGGGGGTGTATCTGAAGCTTTCTTT. Translated: CASSQAPGGVSEAFF. The chain combines TRBV14 with TRBJ1-1; the match to TRBD1 covers 7 bases. V trimming: 1 base; J trimming: 6 bases; junction bases outside the gene matches: 8. Germline CDR1 is SGHDN and CDR2 is FVKESK. This CDR3 region has 15 residues.

The V gene is TRBV6-4, the J gene TRBJ1-5; 7 nucleotides align to TRBD1. The CDR3 runs to 18 residues. Per the germline V gene, CDR1 is MRHNA and CDR2 is SNTAGT. With V trimmed by 4 bases and J by 4 bases, 16 bases remained unmatched. CDR3 amino acids: CASSVPKPDRYGNQPQHF. Written as DNA, the CDR3 is TGTGCCAGCAGTGTCCCCAAACCGGACAGGTACGGGAATCAGCCCCAGCATTTT.

Only a few counts were recorded for this clone. The chain links TRBV5-5 to TRBJ2-1; unclear D gene. V was pared by 0 bases and J by 6 bases, with 7 bases between. There are 13 residues in the CDR3. Germline assignment: CDR1 SGHKS and CDR2 YYEKEE (reference sequence). CDR3 residues: CASSLDGANEQFF. The CDR3 nucleotides are TGTGCCAGCAGCTTGGATGGAGCCAATGAGCAGTTCTTC.

This chain uses TRBV4-1 with TRBJ1-1, with D unresolved. CDR3 length: 13 amino acids. Trimming stripped 4 bases from V and 0 bases from J, with 6 bases between. CDR1 MGHRA and CDR2 YSYEKL come from the germline V gene. The CDR3 region has the DNA TGCGCCAGCAGCCCACGGGTGAACACTGAAGCTTTCTTT. It yields the protein CASSPRVNTEAFF.

This chain connects TRBV7-9 to TRBJ2-1; tentative D call: TRBD1 (6 bases). Per germline, CDR1 SEHNR and CDR2 FQNEAQ (reference sequence). V lost 0 bases to trimming and J lost 4 bases, with 7 bases between them. CDR3 length: 14 amino acids. DNA of the CDR3: TGTGCCAGCAGCTTAGCGGGGGCATACAATGAGCAGTTCTTC. Encoded protein: CASSLAGAYNEQFF.

The chain is built from TRBV2 and TRBJ2-7, with a weak D call TRBD1 (6 bases). CDR3 length: 15 residues. Trimming left V 6 bases short and J 5 bases short, with 20 bases between. Germline loops: CDR1 SNHLY, CDR2 FYNNEI. Here the CDR3 reads CASRDGGGNYNEQYF. CDR3 nucleotide sequence: TGTGCCAGCAGAGATGGGGGCGGAAACTACAACGAGCAGTACTTC.

The J gene is TRBJ2-7, the V gene TRBV19; 9 bases are shared with TRBD1. Trimming cost V 5 bases and J 5 bases; bases outside gene matches: 4. Germline lookup yields CDR1 LNHDA and CDR2 SQIVND (reference sequence). The CDR3 has 13 residues. CDR3 coding DNA: TGTGCCAGTAGTCTCCGACAGGGGGACGAGCAGTACGTC. This gives the protein CASSLRQGDEQYV.

The gene calls are TRBV5-6 and TRBJ1-5; a possible D gene is TRBD1 (6 bases). Germline V gene lookup returns CDR1 SGHDT and CDR2 YYEEEE. V lost 2 bases and J lost 0, with 12 bases in between. The CDR3 has 16 amino acids. The CDR3 DNA is TGTGCCAGCAGCTTCGGACAGCCGTATAGCAATCAGCCCCAGCATTTT. Amino acid sequence: CASSFGQPYSNQPQHF. The full variable domain, rest sourced from reference TRBV5-6 and TRBJ1-5, is DAGVTQSPTHLIKTRGQQVTLRCSPKSGHDTVSWYQQALGQGPQFIFQYYEEEERQRGNFPDRFSGHQFPNYSSELNVNALLLGDSALYLCASSFGQPYSNQPQHFGDGTRLSIL.

The chain employs TRBV28 and TRBJ2-5, with 10 nucleotides matching TRBD2. Germline CDR1 and CDR2: MDHEN and SYDVKM. The CDR3 runs to 14 residues. After removal of 7 bases from V and 5 bases from J, the junction contained 7 bases not matched to a gene. The CDR3: CASTAAGGWETQYF. CDR3 in DNA: TGTGCCAGCACCGCAGCGGGGGGGTGGGAGACCCAGTACTTC.

The chain employs TRBV11-3 and TRBJ1-6; 10 nucleotides match TRBD1. The ends lost 4 bases at V and 7 bases at J; junction bases unmatched: 13. Germline V CDR1 and CDR2: SGHNT, YENEEA. The CDR3 has 18 amino acids. CDR3 amino acids: CASSSRDRGGRWNSPLHF. In DNA form, the CDR3 reads TGTGCCAGCAGCTCCCGGGACAGGGGTGGCAGGTGGAATTCACCCCTCCACTTT.

This CDR3 reads CASSPARTSGGQTDTQYF. DNA for the CDR3: TGCGCCAGCAGCCCCGCCCGGACTAGCGGGGGGCAAACAGATACGCAGTATTTT. The V call is TRBV5-1, the J call TRBJ2-3; 14 bases fit TRBD2. Germline values: CDR1 SGHRS, CDR2 YFSETQ. V shed 4 bases, J shed 3 bases, and the junction held 10 bases outside the gene matches. This CDR3 has 18 amino acids.

A single count supports this clone. This chain joins TRBV20-1 and TRBJ2-1, with unresolved D. Germline CDR1 reads DFQATT; CDR2 reads SNEGSKA (reference sequence). Trimming cost V 3 bases and J 4 bases, with 13 bases left between them. The CDR3 has 14 amino acids. The CDR3 DNA follows: TGCAGTGCTAGTGGTGGTAGCCCTTACAATGAGCAGTTCTTC. It specifies CSASGGSPYNEQFF.

The chain has TRBV4-1 and TRBJ1-4; possible D gene TRBD1, 5 bases. Germline CDR1 reads MGHRA; CDR2 reads YSYEKL. The V end was cut by 4 bases, the J end by 4 bases, with 16 bases between. The CDR3 has 16 amino acids. The CDR3 here is CASSPDPGDYNEKLFF. The CDR3 region has the DNA TGCGCCAGCAGCCCCGATCCCGGGGACTATAATGAAAAACTGTTTTTT.

J is TRBJ2-3 and V is TRBV11-3; the match to TRBD2 covers 9 bases. The CDR3 runs 15 residues. Losses at the gene ends were 3 bases for V and 1 base for J; bases not matched to a gene: 2. CDR1 is SGHNT, CDR2 YENEEA, per germline. Here the CDR3 reads CASSLAGGGTDTQYF. The CDR3 DNA reads as TGTGCCAGCAGCTTGGCGGGAGGGGGCACAGATACGCAGTATTTT. Full variable domain (outside the CDR3, taken from reference TRBV11-3 and TRBJ2-3): EAGVVQSPRYKIIEKKQPVAFWCNPISGHNTLYWYLQNLGQGPELLIRYENEEAVDDSQLPKDRFSAERLKGVDSTLKIQPAELGDSAVYLCASSLAGGGTDTQYFGPGTRLTVL.

The rearrangement links TRBV5-1 to TRBJ1-6, with D unclear. The CDR3 runs 17 residues. Germline V lookup: CDR1 SGHRS, CDR2 YFSETQ. V dropped 0 bases and J dropped 13 bases, with 23 bases sitting between them. CDR3 in amino acids: CASSLGLDSGFGSPLHF. Here the CDR3 DNA reads TGCGCCAGCAGCTTGGGGTTGGACTCGGGTTTCGGCTCGCCCCTCCACTTT.

This clone was picked up a small number of times. The rearrangement uses TRBV7-2 and TRBJ2-5; TRBD2 matches 14 bases. Germline CDR1 reads SGHTA; CDR2 reads FQGNSA. The junction had 1 base not matched to a gene; V was cut back by 0 bases and J by 1 base. The CDR3 runs 17 residues. The CDR3: CASSLAGTSGGQETQYF. As DNA, the CDR3 is TGTGCCAGCAGCTTAGCCGGGACTAGCGGGGGCCAAGAGACCCAGTACTTC.

This clone was recorded only once. The gene calls are TRBV28 and TRBJ2-1, with 9 bases matching TRBD1. This CDR3 contains 14 residues. Per the germline V gene, CDR1 is MDHEN and CDR2 is SYDVKM. V dropped 6 bases and J dropped 9; count of bases not matched to a gene: 9. CDR3 residues: CASRLGQGSVEQFF. CDR3 DNA: TGTGCCAGCAGGCTGGGACAGGGTTCCGTTGAGCAGTTCTTC.

The V gene is TRBV19, the J gene TRBJ1-6, with D tentatively TRBD1 (5 bases). The CDR3 totals 14 residues. The V gene's germline CDR1 is LNHDA and CDR2 SQIVND (reference sequence). V was cut by 7 bases and J by 7 bases, with 14 bases left in between. CDR3 protein: CASKRQGGNSPLHF. Here the CDR3 DNA reads TGTGCCAGTAAGAGGCAGGGAGGGAATTCACCCCTCCACTTT.

The chain employs TRBV19 and TRBJ2-3; the match to TRBD1 covers 10 bases. This CDR3 is built from 15 residues. The ends lost 3 bases at V and 5 bases at J; junction bases unmatched: 5. The germline CDR1 and CDR2 sequences are LNHDA and SQIVND (reference sequence). In DNA, the CDR3 is TGTGCCAGTAGTATGGGACAGGGGAGGGGAGATACGCAGTATTTT. Its translation is CASSMGQGRGDTQYF.